This T cell receptor (beta chain) was recorded in a study of beta chain features in type 1 diabetes. The CDR3 totals 12 residues. Germline assignment: CDR1 MDHEN and CDR2 SYDVKM. Deletions cut 11 bases from V and 2 bases from J, with 13 bases between. This clone has a handful of counts. Its antigen is as yet unknown. Since all of the isolated RNA was reverse transcribed, expressed TCRB transcripts were what got sequenced. Naive, central memory and regulatory T cell samples came to a mean of roughly 4 million reads. Clones were read by immunoSEQ multiplex PCR, and TCRdb kept only the in-frame ones, dropping some. Of around 260,000 clones in the sample, roughly 25% were seen once. Study conclusions and caveats: There were fewer insertions and more deletions at the VDJ junctions of type 1 diabetes patients. Moderate but significant shortening of TCRB CDR3s was recorded in all four CD4+ subsets from Type 1 diabetes patients. TCRB repertoires of naive, central memory and Treg cells appeared more similar among patients than among healthy donors.

This sequence originates from a woman aged 25 to 39 with type 1 diabetes. The chain is built from TRBV28 and TRBJ2-7; D unclear. Sequenced sample: naive CD4+ T cells from blood. CDR3 sequence (DNA): TGTGCCTCAACTATGGGTACCTACGAGCAGTACTTC. Its protein is CASTMGTYEQYF.